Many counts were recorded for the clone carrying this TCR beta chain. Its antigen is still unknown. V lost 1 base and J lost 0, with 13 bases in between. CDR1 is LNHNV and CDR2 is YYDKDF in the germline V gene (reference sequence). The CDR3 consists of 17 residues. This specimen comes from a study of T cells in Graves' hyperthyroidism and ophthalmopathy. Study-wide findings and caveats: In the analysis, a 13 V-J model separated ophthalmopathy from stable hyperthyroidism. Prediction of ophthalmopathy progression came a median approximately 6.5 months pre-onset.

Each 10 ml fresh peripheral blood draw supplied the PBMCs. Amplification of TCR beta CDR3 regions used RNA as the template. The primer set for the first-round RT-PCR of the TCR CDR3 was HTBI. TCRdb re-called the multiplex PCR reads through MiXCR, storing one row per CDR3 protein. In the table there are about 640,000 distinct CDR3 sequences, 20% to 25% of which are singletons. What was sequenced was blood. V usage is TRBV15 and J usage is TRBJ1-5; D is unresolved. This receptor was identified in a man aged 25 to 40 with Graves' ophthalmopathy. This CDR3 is CATSRVGWGYSNQPQHF. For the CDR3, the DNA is TGTGCCACCAGCAGAGTAGGGTGGGGATATAGCAATCAGCCCCAGCATTTT.